These 15 T cell receptor beta chains were sequenced from one sample in a study of OX40 agonist ivuxolimab in advanced cancers. TCRdb's table, derived via immunoSEQ multiplex PCR, lists solely in-frame clones and lacks some. Of about 64,000 clones in the sample, roughly 90% were seen once. Source: CD4+ or CD8+ T cells sorted from blood, taken in a trial of the OX40 agonist ivuxolimab. These receptors were taken from an adult with an advanced solid tumor such as melanoma, head and neck, liver or kidney cancer.

The gene calls are TRBV10-3 and TRBJ2-3, with D maybe TRBD2 (6 bases). The CDR3 consists of 16 residues. Trimming took 6 bases from V and 2 from J, leaving 18 bases between them. Germline lookup yields CDR1 ENHRY and CDR2 SYGVKD. CDR3 loop: CAIRGSGERVTDTQYF. The CDR3 DNA reads TGTGCCATCAGGGGTTCGGGGGAGAGGGTCACAGATACGCAGTATTTT.

J is TRBJ2-2 and V is TRBV7-6, with 9 bases lining up with TRBD1. Losses at the gene ends were 3 bases for V and 10 bases for J; bases not matched to a gene: 12. CDR1 SGHVS and CDR2 FNYEAQ come from the germline V gene. The CDR3 consists of 16 residues. The CDR3 DNA sequence: TGTGCCAGCAGCTTTCACCTTGGCGGACAGGGGATGGAGCTGTTTTTT. The encoded protein is CASSFHLGGQGMELFF.

The gene calls are TRBV18 and TRBJ1-1; 9 positions agree with TRBD1. This CDR3 spans 15 amino acids. Germline V gives CDR1 KGHSH, CDR2 LQKENI. V lost 3 bases to trimming and J lost 2 bases; unmatched junction nucleotides: 4. The CDR3 DNA reads as TGTGCCAGCTCACCGGGGACAGGGCGAAACACTGAAGCTTTCTTT. This sequence encodes CASSPGTGRNTEAFF.

This chain joins TRBV19 and TRBJ2-7; maybe TRBD1 (5 bases). CDR1 is LNHDA, CDR2 SQIVND, per germline (reference sequence). The CDR3 has 15 residues. The V end lost 5 bases, the J end lost 4 bases, and 18 bases lay between the germline ends. CDR3 sequence reads: CASSDGAVEPYEQYF. Here the CDR3 DNA reads TGTGCCAGTAGTGATGGGGCCGTCGAGCCTTACGAGCAGTACTTC.

The CDR3 reads CASSPTTWESIPYEQYF. The CDR3 region has the DNA TGTGCCAGCTCACCGACTACCTGGGAGTCCATTCCCTACGAGCAGTACTTC. This chain links TRBV18 with TRBJ2-5; a possible D gene is TRBD2 (5 bases). The DNA end is a closer match to TRBJ2-7, so the J assignment may be wrong. Germline CDR1 KGHSH, CDR2 LQKENI. This CDR3 comprises 17 residues.

This sequence joins TRBV18 and TRBJ2-2; the D is unclear. The germline V and J ends were trimmed by 2 bases and 3 bases, with 4 bases remaining between them. The CDR3 consists of 13 residues. Germline CDR1 KGHSH, CDR2 LQKENI. The chain's CDR3 is CASSPDYTGELFF. The DNA for the CDR3 is TGTGCCAGCTCACCAGACTACACCGGGGAGCTGTTTTTT.

The rearrangement links TRBV5-8 to TRBJ1-1; tentative D call: TRBD1 (6 bases). The V gene's germline CDR1 is SGHTS and CDR2 YDEGEE. Trimming left V 2 bases short and J 0 bases short, with 11 bases between. The length of the CDR3 is 15 residues. This chain's CDR3 is CASSFGQMMNTEAFF. In nucleotides, the CDR3 is TGTGCCAGCAGCTTCGGACAGATGATGAACACTGAAGCTTTCTTT. Full variable domain (rest looked up from reference TRBV5-8 and TRBJ1-1): EAGVTQSPTHLIKTRGQQATLRCSPISGHTSVYWYQQALGLGLQFLLWYDEGEERNRGNFPPRFSGRQFPNYSSELNVNALELEDSALYLCASSFGQMMNTEAFFGQGTRLTVV.

The chain couples TRBV30 to TRBJ2-3, with D possibly matching TRBD1 (6 bases). Germline assignment: CDR1 GTSNPN and CDR2 SVGIG (reference sequence). V was pared by 0 bases and J by 5 bases, with 12 bases between. The CDR3 totals 14 residues. This chain's CDR3 is CAWSVRGMGDTQYF. CDR3 DNA: TGTGCCTGGAGTGTAAGGGGGATGGGAGATACGCAGTATTTT.

This chain links TRBV15 with TRBJ2-5; D not resolved. The CDR3 runs 13 residues. In germline, CDR1 is LNHNV, CDR2 YYDKDF (reference sequence). Trimming removed 1 base at V and 2 bases at J, with 5 bases between. The CDR3: CATSRGGQETQYF. The CDR3 nucleotides read TGTGCCACCAGCAGAGGAGGACAAGAGACCCAGTACTTC.

The chain couples TRBV5-1 to TRBJ2-7; 15 bases are shared with TRBD2. Looked up from germline, CDR1 is SGHRS and CDR2 is YFSETQ. This CDR3 is 14 amino acids long. J lost 3 bases, V lost 5 bases, and 0 bases had no gene match. The CDR3 sequence is CASRGLAGGYEQYF. The CDR3 DNA sequence: TGCGCCAGCAGGGGACTAGCGGGAGGCTACGAGCAGTACTTC.

As for this clone: Other nucleotide sequences in the sample specify the same CDR3. This chain connects TRBV28 to TRBJ2-7, with TRBD1 matching 10 bases. The CDR3 extends over 15 amino acids. Germline lookup yields CDR1 MDHEN and CDR2 SYDVKM. J was trimmed by 11 bases and V by 6 bases; bases with no gene match: 16. The CDR3 reads CASRPGQGGDGSKYF. In DNA, the CDR3 is TGTGCCAGCAGACCCGGACAGGGGGGAGACGGTTCTAAGTACTTC.

The chain carries TRBV11-2 and TRBJ2-1; 9 bases fit TRBD2. The CDR3 sequence is 15 residues long. Trimming removed 1 base from V and 8 bases from J; junction bases left unmatched: 6. CDR1 SGHAT and CDR2 FQNNGV come from the germline V gene. CDR3 loop: CASSLGGRAGDEQFF. DNA of the CDR3: TGTGCCAGCAGCTTAGGCGGGAGGGCCGGGGATGAGCAGTTCTTC.

J is TRBJ2-1 and V is TRBV18, with 8 bases that match TRBD2. The CDR3 has 15 residues. Germline V CDR1 and CDR2: KGHSH, LQKENI. V gave up 4 bases and J gave up 6 bases; unmatched junction bases: 8. The CDR3 nucleotides are TGTGCCAGCTCACGGGGGCAGCGGGAGCTCAATGAGCAGTTCTTC. This translates into CASSRGQRELNEQFF.

The chain joins TRBV19 to TRBJ1-2; a weak D match, TRBD1 (5 bases). Germline-derived CDR1 and CDR2 are LNHDA and SQIVND (reference sequence). V dropped 3 bases and J dropped 5 bases, with 10 bases sitting between them. CDR3 length: 13 residues. The CDR3 sequence: CASSMGTAYGYTF. The CDR3 nucleotides are TGTGCCAGTAGTATGGGGACTGCTTATGGCTACACCTTC.

This chain's CDR3 is CASAASGVYNEQFF. DNA for the CDR3: TGTGCCAGTGCGGCTAGCGGGGTATACAATGAGCAGTTCTTC. The gene calls are TRBV19 and TRBJ2-1; TRBD2 matches at 9 bases. CDR3 size: 14 residues. Trimming removed 8 bases from V and 4 bases from J; junction bases left unmatched: 6. CDR1 and CDR2 (germline): LNHDA, SQIVND (reference sequence). The whole variable domain, filled in from reference TRBV19 and TRBJ2-1, reads DGGITQSPKYLFRKEGQNVTLSCEQNLNHDAMYWYRQDPGQGLRLIYYSQIVNDFQKGDIAEGYSVSREKKESFPLTVTSAQKNPTAFYLCASAASGVYNEQFFGPGTRLTVL.